Presented here are 14 T cell receptor beta chains from one specimen sequenced in a study of metastatic and nonmetastatic thyroid tumors. TCRdb ran MiXCR on the PCR reads. Here the sample spans 65,000 or so clones, 4% to 4.5% being singletons. Among the patients, none had received any treatment before thyroid surgery. Sequenced material: blood. The receptors were sampled from a female donor with papillary thyroid cancer or a benign thyroid nodule (not recorded which). Some clones in this sample may be carry-over from other donors' samples.

This clone was counted between two and nine times. Possible read error: a much larger clone is one base away. J is TRBJ2-5 and V is TRBV2, with D perhaps TRBD2 (5 bases). The CDR3 has 15 residues. V dropped 5 bases and J dropped 3 bases, with 16 bases sitting between them. Germline values: CDR1 SNHLY, CDR2 FYNNEI. The CDR3 DNA sequence: TGTGCCAGCAGTCGGGCCAGCGCGAGGGAAGAGACCCAGTACTTC. Translating gives CASSRASAREETQYF.

The table lists this clone with many counts. The chain employs TRBV20-1 and TRBJ2-1; D perhaps matches TRBD2 (6 bases). CDR3 size: 17 residues. CDR1 and CDR2 (germline): DFQATT, SNEGSKA (reference sequence). Trimming cost V 0 bases and J 0 bases, with 15 bases left between them. The chain's CDR3 is CSARDWGLAASYNEQFF. For the CDR3, the DNA is TGCAGTGCTAGAGATTGGGGGTTAGCGGCCTCCTACAATGAGCAGTTCTTC.

This clone was counted ten times or more. The rearrangement links TRBV24-1 to TRBJ2-1, with D possibly being TRBD2 (5 bases). V gave up 2 bases and J gave up 12 bases, with 19 bases separating them. Germline V CDR1 and CDR2: KGHDR, SFDVKD. The CDR3 is 15 amino acids. The CDR3 bases are TGTGCCACCAGTGATTCGCATCCCGACCACCGGGGGCAGTTCTTC. It yields the protein CATSDSHPDHRGQFF.

This clone was counted only a few times. It is likely a read error, because the conserved phenylalanine at the end of the CDR3 is missing. The chain recombines TRBV12-3 or TRBV12-4 with TRBJ1-6; TRBD1 aligns across 9 bases. The CDR3 covers 14 residues. V trimming: 5 bases; J trimming: 13 bases; junction bases outside the gene matches: 9. Written as DNA, the CDR3 is TGTGCCAGCAGTCCGGGACAGGGTTCAGGGCCCCTCCACTCT. Its translation is CASSPGQGSGPLHS.

At least ten counts were recorded for this clone. The chain uses TRBV20-1 and TRBJ1-5; D is undetermined. The V end lost 3 bases, the J end lost 8 bases, and 14 bases lay between the germline ends. The length of the CDR3 is 13 residues. Looked up from germline, CDR1 is DFQATT and CDR2 is SNEGSKA (reference sequence). The CDR3 DNA sequence: TGCAGTGCTAGGAAAGACCCCGACAAGCCCCAGCATTTT. Its translation: CSARKDPDKPQHF.

The chain links TRBV4-2 to TRBJ2-1, with 10 bases fitting TRBD2. CDR3 length equals 16 residues. Losses at the gene ends were 0 bases for V and 6 bases for J; bases not matched to a gene: 5. CDR1 is LGHNA, CDR2 YNFKEQ, per germline. As DNA, the CDR3 is TGTGCCAGCAGCCAAGATAGGGCTAGCGGGGGCAATGAGCAGTTCTTC. Its protein product is CASSQDRASGGNEQFF.

This clone was detected ten times or more. This chain joins TRBV11-2 and TRBJ2-1; 9 positions match TRBD2. CDR1 and CDR2 (germline): SGHAT, FQNNGV. Unmatched junction bases numbered 10, after V lost 5 bases and J lost 5 bases. The CDR3 extends over 16 amino acids. The CDR3 DNA is TGTGCCAGCAGCGTTCGTCGGACTAGCGATGACAATGAGCAGTTCTTC. Protein product: CASSVRRTSDDNEQFF. Based on the CDR3 plus reference TRBV11-2 and TRBJ2-1, the full variable domain is EAGVAQSPRYKIIEKRQSVAFWCNPISGHATLYWYQQILGQGPKLLIQFQNNGVVDDSQLPKDRFSAERLKGVDSTLKIQPAKLEDSAVYLCASSVRRTSDDNEQFFGPGTRLTVL.

This clone was observed many times. V gene TRBV9 combines with J gene TRBJ2-1; TRBD2 agrees at 11 bases. The V gene's germline CDR1 is SGDLS and CDR2 YYNGEE. The CDR3 covers 20 residues. V trimming: 4 bases; J trimming: 0 bases; junction bases outside the gene matches: 15. Here the CDR3 reads CASSPTPGLAAKRSYNEQFF. CDR3 nucleotide sequence: TGTGCCAGCAGCCCAACCCCGGGACTAGCGGCAAAGCGCTCCTACAATGAGCAGTTCTTC.

The table lists this clone with many counts. This sequence joins TRBV2 and TRBJ2-7; no reliable D call. The V gene's germline CDR1 is SNHLY and CDR2 FYNNEI. V lost 2 bases to trimming and J lost 4 bases, with 12 bases between them. This CDR3 spans 14 amino acids. The CDR3 DNA reads as TGTGCCAGCAGTGAACCCGACGGCCTATACGAGCAGTACTTC. Protein sequence: CASSEPDGLYEQYF.

The table lists this clone with many counts. The chain recombines TRBV7-9 with TRBJ2-5, with a possible D match to TRBD2 (6 bases). With 4 bases removed from V and 4 bases from J, the gap between germline ends came to 16 bases. The germline gives CDR1 SEHNR, CDR2 FQNEAQ (reference sequence). CDR3 length: 15 amino acids. The CDR3 DNA follows: TGTGCCAGCAGCTCGAGCTCGGGAGTACGAGAGACCCAGTACTTC. The encoded protein is CASSSSSGVRETQYF.

This clone was seen only a few times. The junction shows a germline mismatch at one end, possibly a read error. Other DNA sequences from this sample encode an identical CDR3 as well. The gene calls are TRBV4-1 and TRBJ2-3; a possible D gene is TRBD2 (6 bases). The CDR3 has 14 amino acids. The germline gives CDR1 MGHRA, CDR2 YSYEKL. The CDR3 nucleotides read TGTGCCAGCAGCCAAGTGCGACTAGTAGATACGCAGTATTTT. The encoded protein is CASSQVRLVDTQYF.

This clone was seen ten or more times. The gene calls are TRBV6-1 and TRBJ1-1; 8 bases map to TRBD1. This CDR3 is built from 13 residues. Germline assignment: CDR1 MNHNS and CDR2 SASEGT. Trimming removed 5 bases from V and 3 bases from J; junction bases left unmatched: 2. The CDR3 region is CASSLTGDTEAFF. The DNA for the CDR3 is TGTGCCAGCAGTCTGACAGGGGACACTGAAGCTTTCTTT.

A remark on this clone: Being one base from a much bigger clone, this may be a read error. V usage is TRBV5-1 and J usage is TRBJ1-1, with a weak D call TRBD1 (6 bases). This CDR3 is built from 14 residues. The V gene's germline CDR1 is SGHRS and CDR2 YFSETQ. The DNA of the CDR3 is TGCGCCAGCAGCTTACAGGGATACAACGCTGAAGCTTCCTTT. This gives the protein CASSLQGYNAEASF.

This clone was seen more than once but under ten times. This chain uses TRBV6-2 or TRBV6-3 with TRBJ1-2; maybe TRBD1 (6 bases). Germline CDR1 reads MNHEY; CDR2 reads SVGEGT. Trimming shortened V by 6 bases and J by 4 bases, and 12 bases separated the two germline ends. This CDR3 is 13 amino acids long. CDR3 DNA: TGTGCCAGCAGGGATGGACAGCGCTATGGCTACACCTTC. It codes for CASRDGQRYGYTF.